Here is one T cell receptor beta chain with its context. Its antigen is currently unknown. A much larger clone lies a single base off, so this may be a read error. TCRdb called the multiplex PCR reads again in MiXCR, with one record for every CDR3 protein. Of approximately 200,000 distinct CDR3 sequences in the sample, 30% to 40% were seen once. The data derive from a study of breast tumors, draining lymph nodes, adjacent tissues. Breast cancer patients provided tissue from their axillary draining lymph nodes. Study-wide results and caveats: Most tumor T cells seemingly derive from lymph node, then expand in tumor. Data only fit, rather than demonstrated, lymph node origin of most tumor T cells. Luminal-like breast cancer showed significantly greater tumor-nontumor repertoire similarity than basal-like breast cancer did. Tumors had less TCR diversity than lymph nodes, more than nontumor tissue.

The sample consisted of axillary lymph node tissue. The sequence derives from a female donor with breast cancer. Some clones in this sample may be carry-over from other donors' samples.

The CDR3, as DNA: TGTGCCAGCAGTCTCTCCCCCCGGGACAGTTCCTACGAGCAGTACTTC. The encoded protein is CASSLSPRDSSYEQYF. The chain couples TRBV6-6 to TRBJ2-7; 7 bases map to TRBD1. This CDR3 comprises 16 residues. The germline CDR1 and CDR2 sequences are MNHNY and SVGAGI (reference sequence). V shed 5 bases, J shed 1 base, and the junction held 11 bases outside the gene matches.